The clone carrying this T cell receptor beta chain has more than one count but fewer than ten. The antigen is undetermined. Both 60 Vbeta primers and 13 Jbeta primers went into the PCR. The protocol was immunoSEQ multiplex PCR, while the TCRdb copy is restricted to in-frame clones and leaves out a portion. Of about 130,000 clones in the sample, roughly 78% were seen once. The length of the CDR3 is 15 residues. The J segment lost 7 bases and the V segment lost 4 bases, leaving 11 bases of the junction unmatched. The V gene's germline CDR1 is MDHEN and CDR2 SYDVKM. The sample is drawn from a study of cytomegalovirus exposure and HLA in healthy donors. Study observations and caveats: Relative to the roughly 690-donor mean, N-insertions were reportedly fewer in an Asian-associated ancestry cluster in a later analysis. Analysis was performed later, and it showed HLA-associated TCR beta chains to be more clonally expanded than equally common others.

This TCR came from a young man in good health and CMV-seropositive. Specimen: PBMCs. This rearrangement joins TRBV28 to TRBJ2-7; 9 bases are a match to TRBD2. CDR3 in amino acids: CASSYRLAGSREQYF. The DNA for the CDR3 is TGTGCCAGCAGTTACCGGCTAGCGGGGTCCCGGGAGCAGTACTTC.